This TCR beta chain stems from a study of cytomegalovirus exposure and HLA in healthy donors. It was with 60 Vbeta and 13 Jbeta primers that the PCR ran. Profiled with immunoSEQ multiplex PCR; TCRdb holds only in-frame clones, not every one. The table records 93,000 or so clones, around 60% of them present only once. The germline gives CDR1 MNHEY, CDR2 SVGAGI. V was clipped by 6 bases and J by 3 bases; unmatched bases: 3. This CDR3 region has 13 residues. This clone was seen a few times. This clonotype was obtained from a woman between 45 and 65 years old in good health and CMV-seronegative. The sample comprised PBMCs. V and J are TRBV6-5 and TRBJ2-3; TRBD1 agrees at 7 bases. The CDR3 loop reads CASRRQGTDTQYF. The CDR3 region has the DNA TGTGCCAGCAGGAGACAGGGTACAGATACGCAGTATTTT.